These 11 T cell receptor beta chains originate from one sample sequenced in a study of CD8 T cells in ankylosing spondylitis. Study-wide points: A TCR beta motif of roughly 8 highly homologous variants appeared characteristic of ankylosing spondylitis blood.

In TCRdb, the 5' RACE reads were re-called with MiXCR into one record per CDR3 protein. Here the sample spans a few hundred thousand distinct CDR3 sequences, approximately 12% being singletons. Their target antigens are unknown. Sequencing used blood, either unsorted or a sorted T cell fraction (not recorded which). These receptors originate from a male donor with ankylosing spondylitis.

At least ten counts were recorded for this clonotype. The chain is built from TRBV11-2 and TRBJ2-1, with 7 bases that match TRBD2. The CDR3 totals 14 residues. Per the germline V gene, CDR1 is SGHAT and CDR2 is FQNNGV. The ends lost 5 bases at V and 4 bases at J; junction bases unmatched: 5. DNA of the CDR3: TGTGCCAGCAGCCCCCTTAGCGGGTACAATGAGCAGTTCTTC. It translates to CASSPLSGYNEQFF.

In this sample, this clonotype turned up a few times. The chain carries TRBV20-1 and TRBJ1-5, with 7 bases that match TRBD1. Germline V CDR1 and CDR2: DFQATT, SNEGSKA (reference sequence). The CDR3 length is 16 residues. V shed 5 bases and J 2 bases; nucleotides not matched to a gene: 12. The CDR3 coding sequence is TGCAGTGCTCTGGAAAGGGGGCGGAGTGGCAATCAGCCCCAGCATTTT. This sequence encodes CSALERGRSGNQPQHF.

There are many counts of this clonotype. The chain uses TRBV29-1 and TRBJ1-1; D not certain. The CDR3 sequence is 12 residues long. Germline V gene lookup returns CDR1 SQVTM and CDR2 ANQGSEA. The V gene lost 3 bases and the J gene lost 7 bases, with 12 bases spanning the gap. In nucleotides, the CDR3 is TGCAGCGTTGATCGGATCAGGTTTGAAGCTTTCTTT. Its protein product is CSVDRIRFEAFF.

The chain combines TRBV11-3 with TRBJ2-5, with D tentatively TRBD2 (5 bases). The V end was cut by 5 bases, the J end by 5 bases, with 18 bases between. The germline V gene encodes CDR1 SGHNT and CDR2 YENEEA. The CDR3 has 15 residues. CDR3 DNA: TGTGCCAGCAGCCCCCGAGGAGGATTCTCGGAGACCCAGTACTTC. This translates into CASSPRGGFSETQYF.

This clonotype was counted many times. The rearrangement uses TRBV4-2 and TRBJ2-7; no reliable D call. Germline-derived CDR1 and CDR2 are LGHNA and YNFKEQ. The CDR3 sequence is 15 residues long. V was trimmed by 4 bases and J by 0 bases, leaving 13 bases between them. CDR3 amino acids: CASSLMTMSSYEQYF. In nucleotides, the CDR3 is TGTGCCAGCAGCCTTATGACCATGAGCTCCTACGAGCAGTACTTC.

The table lists this clonotype with many counts. J is TRBJ2-2 and V is TRBV24-1, with TRBD1 matching 12 bases. The trim removed 12 bases at V and 7 bases at J, leaving 5 bases unmatched. The CDR3 runs to 13 residues. Germline CDR1 reads KGHDR; CDR2 reads SFDVKD. The CDR3 nucleotides read TGTGCCGTCCGGGACAGGGGGCACGGGGAGCTGTTTTTT. Translating it yields CAVRDRGHGELFF.

The V gene is TRBV11-2, the J gene TRBJ2-2; 10 bases line up with TRBD2. CDR1 and CDR2 from the germline V gene are SGHAT and FQNNGV. This CDR3 contains 19 residues. The junction had 10 bases not matched to a gene; V was cut back by 1 base and J by 2 bases. CDR3 residues: CASSLGRLAGVLNTGELFF. The CDR3 DNA reads as TGTGCCAGCAGCTTAGGCAGGCTAGCGGGAGTCCTTAACACCGGGGAGCTGTTTTTT.

This clonotype was seen more than once but under ten times. The rearrangement links TRBV20-1 to TRBJ2-1, with 12 bases aligning to TRBD2. V lost 1 base and J lost 8; bases outside the gene matches: 3. The CDR3 length is 14 residues. Germline V gene lookup returns CDR1 DFQATT and CDR2 SNEGSKA (reference sequence). CDR3 nucleotides: TGCAGTGCTAGAGCTAGCGGGAGGGCCTATGAGCAGTTCTTC. Translation: CSARASGRAYEQFF.

This clonotype has only a few counts. This chain links TRBV20-1 with TRBJ1-4; TRBD1 might be the D (5 bases). The CDR3 extends over 12 amino acids. Deletions cut 8 bases from V and 5 bases from J, with 12 bases between. Looked up from germline, CDR1 is DFQATT and CDR2 is SNEGSKA (reference sequence). The CDR3 DNA reads as TGCAGTTCGGGACGTTACAATGAAAAACTGTTTTTT. This encodes CSSGRYNEKLFF.

In this sample, this clonotype turned up a few times. The chain employs TRBV11-2 and TRBJ2-7; D could derive from TRBD1 or TRBD2 (5 bases each). Trimming removed 4 bases at V and 5 bases at J, with 15 bases between. This CDR3 comprises 14 residues. The germline CDR1 and CDR2 sequences are SGHAT and FQNNGV. The CDR3 spells CASSSNGASDEQYF. The CDR3, as DNA: TGTGCCAGCAGCTCCAACGGGGCCTCGGACGAGCAGTACTTC.

V usage is TRBV29-1 and J usage is TRBJ1-1, with TRBD1 matching over 7 bases. Germline CDR1 and CDR2: SQVTM and ANQGSEA. The V and J ends lost 2 bases and 3 bases, in that order; junction bases with no gene match: 0. The CDR3 extends over 12 amino acids. Here the CDR3 DNA reads TGCAGCGTTGAACAGGGGGACACTGAAGCTTTCTTT. Amino acids: CSVEQGDTEAFF.